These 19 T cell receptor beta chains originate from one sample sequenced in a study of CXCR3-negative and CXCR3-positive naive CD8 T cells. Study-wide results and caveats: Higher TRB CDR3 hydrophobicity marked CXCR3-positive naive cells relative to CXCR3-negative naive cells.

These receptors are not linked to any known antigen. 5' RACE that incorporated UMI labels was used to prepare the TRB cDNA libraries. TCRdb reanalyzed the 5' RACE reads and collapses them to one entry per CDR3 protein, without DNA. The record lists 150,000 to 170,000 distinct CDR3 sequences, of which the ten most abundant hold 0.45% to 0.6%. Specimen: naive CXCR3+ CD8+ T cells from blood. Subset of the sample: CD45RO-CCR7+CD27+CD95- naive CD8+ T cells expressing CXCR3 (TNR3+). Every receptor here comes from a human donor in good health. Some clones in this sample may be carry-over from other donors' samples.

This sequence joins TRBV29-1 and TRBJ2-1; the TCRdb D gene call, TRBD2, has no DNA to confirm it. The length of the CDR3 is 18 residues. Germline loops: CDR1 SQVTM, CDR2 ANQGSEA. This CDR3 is CSVEAVWGLAGAYNEQFF.

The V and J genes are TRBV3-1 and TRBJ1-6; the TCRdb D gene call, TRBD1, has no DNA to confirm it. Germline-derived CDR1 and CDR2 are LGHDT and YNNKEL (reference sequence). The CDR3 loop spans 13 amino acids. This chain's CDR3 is CASSHPGDSPLHF.

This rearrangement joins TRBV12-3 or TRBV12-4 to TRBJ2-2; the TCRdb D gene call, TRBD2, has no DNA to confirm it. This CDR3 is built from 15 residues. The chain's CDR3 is CASSLGLTNTGELFF.

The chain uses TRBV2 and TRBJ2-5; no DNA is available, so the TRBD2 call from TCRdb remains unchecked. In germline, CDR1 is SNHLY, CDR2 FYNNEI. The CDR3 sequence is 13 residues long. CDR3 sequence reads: CASTGTGQETQYF. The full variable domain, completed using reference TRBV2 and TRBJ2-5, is EPEVTQTPSHQVTQMGQEVILRCVPISNHLYFYWYRQILGQKVEFLVSFYNNEISEKSEIFDDQFSVERPDGSNFTLKIRSTKLEDSAMYFCASTGTGQETQYFGPGTRLLVL.

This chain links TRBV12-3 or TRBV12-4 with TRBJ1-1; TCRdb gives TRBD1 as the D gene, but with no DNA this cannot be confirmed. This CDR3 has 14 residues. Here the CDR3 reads CASSPRTGEPEAFF.

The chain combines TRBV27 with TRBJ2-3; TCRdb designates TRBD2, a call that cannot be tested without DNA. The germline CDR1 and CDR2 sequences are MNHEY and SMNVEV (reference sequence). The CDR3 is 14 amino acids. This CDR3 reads CASSLLSTSHTQYF.

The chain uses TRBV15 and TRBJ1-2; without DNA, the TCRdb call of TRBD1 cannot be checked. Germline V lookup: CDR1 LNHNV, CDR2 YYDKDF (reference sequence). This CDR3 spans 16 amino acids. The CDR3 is CATSDDWGAMNYGYTF. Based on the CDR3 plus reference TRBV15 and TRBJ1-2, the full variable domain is DAMVIQNPRYQVTQFGKPVTLSCSQTLNHNVMYWYQQKSSQAPKLLFHYYDKDFNNEADTPDNFQSRRPNTSFCFLDIRSPGLGDTAMYLCATSDDWGAMNYGYTFGSGTRLTVV.

The CDR3 sequence: CASSLFSGRTMAQYF. This chain uses TRBV12-3 or TRBV12-4 with TRBJ2-3; the D call of TRBD2 rests on TCRdb alone, since no DNA is present to check it. The CDR3 covers 15 residues.

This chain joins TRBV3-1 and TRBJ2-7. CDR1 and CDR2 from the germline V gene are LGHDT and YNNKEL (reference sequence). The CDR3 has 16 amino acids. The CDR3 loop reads CASSQDGYRFFYEQYF.

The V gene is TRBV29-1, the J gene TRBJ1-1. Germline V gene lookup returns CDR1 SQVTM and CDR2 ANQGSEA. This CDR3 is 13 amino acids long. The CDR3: CSVDPDMNTEAFF. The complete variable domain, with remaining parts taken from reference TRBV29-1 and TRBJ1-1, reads SAVISQKPSRDICQRGTSLTIQCQVDSQVTMMFWYRQQPGQSLTLIATANQGSEATYESGFVIDKFPISRPNLTFSTLTVSNMSPEDSSIYLCSVDPDMNTEAFFGQGTRLTVV.

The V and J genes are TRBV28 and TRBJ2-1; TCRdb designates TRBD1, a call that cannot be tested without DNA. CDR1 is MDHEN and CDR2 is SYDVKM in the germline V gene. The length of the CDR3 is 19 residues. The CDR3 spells CASSSLDSLPSSPLNEQFF.

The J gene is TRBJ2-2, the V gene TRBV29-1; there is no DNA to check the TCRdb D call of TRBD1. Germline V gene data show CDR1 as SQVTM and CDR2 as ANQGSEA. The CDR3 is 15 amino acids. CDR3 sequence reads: CSVEVGGGYTGELFF.

CDR3 amino acids: CASSPLRQGPLYGYTF. The J gene is TRBJ1-2, the V gene TRBV13; TCRdb's assignment of TRBD1 cannot be checked, as there is no DNA. In germline, CDR1 is PRHDT, CDR2 FYEKMQ (reference sequence). This CDR3 has 16 amino acids.

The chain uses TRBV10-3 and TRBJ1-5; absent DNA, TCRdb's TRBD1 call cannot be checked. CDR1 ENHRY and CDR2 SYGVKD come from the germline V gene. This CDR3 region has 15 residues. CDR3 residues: CAISYSLGGNQPQHF.

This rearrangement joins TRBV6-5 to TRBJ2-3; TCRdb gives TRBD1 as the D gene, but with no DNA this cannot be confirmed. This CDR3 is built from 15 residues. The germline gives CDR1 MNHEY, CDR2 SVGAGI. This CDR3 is CASKAALLSTDTQYF.

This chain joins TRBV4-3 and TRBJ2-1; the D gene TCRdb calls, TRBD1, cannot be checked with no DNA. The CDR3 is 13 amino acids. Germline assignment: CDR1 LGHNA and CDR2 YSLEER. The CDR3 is CASGERGHPKQFF.

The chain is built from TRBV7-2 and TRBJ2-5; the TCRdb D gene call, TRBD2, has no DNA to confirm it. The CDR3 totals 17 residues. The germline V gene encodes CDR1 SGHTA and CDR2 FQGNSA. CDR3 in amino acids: CASSLRGPMALQETQYF.

This CDR3 reads CASSLTSGGVNEQFF. This chain links TRBV5-6 with TRBJ2-1; TCRdb proposes TRBD2, but this gene call is untestable without DNA. Germline values: CDR1 SGHDT, CDR2 YYEEEE. This CDR3 has 15 residues.

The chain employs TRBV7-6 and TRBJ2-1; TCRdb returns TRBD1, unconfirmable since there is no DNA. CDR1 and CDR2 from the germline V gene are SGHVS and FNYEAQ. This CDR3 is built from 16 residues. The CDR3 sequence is CASSLAWDRSYNEQFF. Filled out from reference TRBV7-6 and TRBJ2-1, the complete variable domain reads GAGVSQSPRYKVTKRGQDVALRCDPISGHVSLYWYRQALGQGPEFLTYFNYEAQQDKSGLPNDRFSAERPEGSISTLTIQRTEQRDSAMYRCASSLAWDRSYNEQFFGPGTRLTVL.